Each of the 27 T cell receptor beta chains below was sequenced from the same sample in a study of CXCR3-negative and CXCR3-positive naive CD8 T cells. 5' RACE that incorporated UMI labels was used to prepare the TRB cDNA libraries. TCRdb re-called the 5' RACE reads; one entry per CDR3 protein, DNA not given. Here the sample table reports fewer than 10,000 distinct CDR3 sequences. The sequencing sample was made of naive CXCR3- CD8+ T cells from blood. Subset: CD45RO-CCR7+CD27+CD95- naive CD8+ T cells lacking CXCR3 (TNR3-). These receptor sequences come from a human donor in good health. Some clones in this sample may be carry-over from other donors' samples.

This clonotype shows up as medium-sized by frequency. The chain is built from TRBV7-2 and TRBJ2-2; with no DNA, the TCRdb D assignment of TRBD2 cannot be verified. The germline gives CDR1 SGHTA, CDR2 FQGNSA. This CDR3 comprises 15 residues. The CDR3 sequence: CASSPGTTNTGELFF.

Frequency places this clonotype as medium-sized (0.01 to 0.1%). The V and J genes are TRBV23-1 and TRBJ2-7. TRBV23-1 is marked as an open reading frame, function uncertain. This CDR3 is 13 amino acids long. CDR3 in amino acids: CASSQSNGSEQYF.

This clonotype is deemed medium-sized by its frequency. The rearrangement links TRBV12-3 or TRBV12-4 to TRBJ2-1; TCRdb's D gene call, TRBD2, goes unchecked for lack of DNA. This CDR3 region has 16 residues. CDR3 protein: CASSPGGLAGYNEQFF.

The rearrangement links TRBV18 to TRBJ2-1; the D call of TRBD2 rests on TCRdb alone, since no DNA is present to check it. This CDR3 contains 17 residues. Germline V gene data show CDR1 as KGHSH and CDR2 as LQKENI. The CDR3 spells CASSPLGTTSSYNEQFF.

V gene TRBV5-1 combines with J gene TRBJ1-1. The CDR3 runs to 13 residues. CDR1 is SGHRS, CDR2 YFSETQ, per germline. The CDR3 sequence is CASSLAGNTEAFF.

The chain carries TRBV5-1 and TRBJ1-1. This CDR3 region has 15 residues. Looked up from germline, CDR1 is SGHRS and CDR2 is YFSETQ. This chain's CDR3 is CASSLVQLEDTEAFF.

This clonotype counts as medium-sized (0.01 to 0.1%) by frequency. This chain joins TRBV20-1 and TRBJ2-1. CDR1 and CDR2 (germline): DFQATT, SNEGSKA (reference sequence). This CDR3 spans 17 amino acids. The CDR3 spells CSARDSKREDSYNEQFF.

By frequency, this clonotype registers medium-sized (0.01 to 0.1%). The rearrangement links TRBV29-1 to TRBJ2-7; with no DNA, the TCRdb D assignment of TRBD2 cannot be verified. The CDR3 contains 15 residues. The germline CDR1 and CDR2 sequences are SQVTM and ANQGSEA. The CDR3 region is CSVEEAGGNMYEQYF.

According to its frequency, this clonotype is medium-sized. The rearrangement uses TRBV4-3 and TRBJ1-1; TCRdb designates TRBD1, a call that cannot be tested without DNA. Per germline, CDR1 LGHNA and CDR2 YSLEER. The CDR3 consists of 16 residues. Here the CDR3 reads CASSQDEGAENTEAFF.

This clonotype is called medium-sized based on its frequency. This rearrangement joins TRBV2 to TRBJ2-3; TCRdb's D gene call, TRBD2, goes unchecked for lack of DNA. This CDR3 region has 15 residues. From germline, CDR1 is SNHLY and CDR2 FYNNEI. The CDR3: CASSEVAGGPDTQYF.

This clonotype counts as medium-sized by frequency. The rearrangement joins TRBV28 to TRBJ2-1; checking the TCRdb D call of TRBD1 is not possible without DNA. Germline CDR1 reads MDHEN; CDR2 reads SYDVKM. CDR3 size: 14 residues. The CDR3 protein is CASSLRGAVGEQFF.

This clonotype registers medium-sized by frequency. The chain recombines TRBV30 with TRBJ1-1. The germline CDR1 and CDR2 sequences are GTSNPN and SVGIG (reference sequence). The CDR3 is made up of 12 amino acids. This CDR3 reads CAWSAVYTEAFF.

Its frequency marks this clonotype as medium-sized. The CDR3: CASSSARSGYTF. The V gene is TRBV13, the J gene TRBJ1-2; TCRdb designates TRBD1, a call that cannot be tested without DNA. Germline CDR1 reads PRHDT; CDR2 reads FYEKMQ (reference sequence). The CDR3 sequence is 12 residues long.

This sequence joins TRBV23-1 and TRBJ2-3; the TRBD1 assignment by TCRdb is unverifiable without DNA. TRBV23-1 is sorted into the ORF group, with uncertain function. The CDR3 sequence is 14 residues long. The CDR3 loop is CASSPDPVMHTQYF.

The rearrangement uses TRBV7-9 and TRBJ2-3; there is no DNA to check the TCRdb D call of TRBD1. The CDR3 sequence is 15 residues long. Germline V gives CDR1 SEHNR, CDR2 FQNEAQ (reference sequence). CDR3 amino acids: CASTTGQGGTDTQYF.

The chain carries TRBV29-1 and TRBJ1-1; TCRdb outputs TRBD1, but without DNA this stays unchecked. The CDR3 runs 13 residues. The germline V gene has CDR1 SQVTM and CDR2 ANQGSEA. The CDR3 loop is CSVVSRGNTEAFF.

V and J are TRBV2 and TRBJ1-3. Germline loops: CDR1 SNHLY, CDR2 FYNNEI. This CDR3 is built from 12 residues. CDR3 amino acids: CASSDLENTIYF.

This clonotype is labeled medium-sized (0.01 to 0.1%) based on frequency. The rearrangement links TRBV13 to TRBJ2-5. The CDR3 runs to 12 residues. CDR1 and CDR2 from the germline V gene are PRHDT and FYEKMQ (reference sequence). The CDR3 is CASSLTEETQYF.

This sequence joins TRBV10-2 and TRBJ2-1; without DNA, the TCRdb call of TRBD2 cannot be checked. Germline values: CDR1 WSHSY, CDR2 SAAADI. The CDR3 has 16 residues. CDR3 region: CASSESAGSSYNEQFF.

This chain joins TRBV11-2 and TRBJ2-1. The CDR3 covers 12 residues. The germline gives CDR1 SGHAT, CDR2 FQNNGV. CDR3: CASSSQASEQFF.

Frequency places this clonotype as medium-sized. The chain's CDR3 is CSVRALEGYTF. V is TRBV29-1 and J is TRBJ1-2; TCRdb picks TRBD1, but there is no DNA to check that call. The CDR3 runs to 11 residues. Germline V gene lookup returns CDR1 SQVTM and CDR2 ANQGSEA.

The chain couples TRBV11-3 to TRBJ2-1. Germline V gene data show CDR1 as SGHNT and CDR2 as YENEEA. This CDR3 spans 11 amino acids. CDR3 sequence reads: CASSSNNEQFF.

The gene calls are TRBV10-3 and TRBJ2-7; TCRdb proposes TRBD1, but this gene call is untestable without DNA. Germline CDR1 is ENHRY and CDR2 is SYGVKD. CDR3 length: 15 residues. CDR3 protein: CAISGWGQENYEQYF.

The chain recombines TRBV27 with TRBJ2-1; no DNA is available, so the TRBD2 call from TCRdb remains unchecked. Germline-derived CDR1 and CDR2 are MNHEY and SMNVEV (reference sequence). This CDR3 has 12 residues. The CDR3: CASRGLPNEQFF.

This clonotype is deemed medium-sized by its frequency. The CDR3 here is CASSLAKWNEQFF. The rearrangement links TRBV7-2 to TRBJ2-1. The CDR3 has 13 residues. Per the germline V gene, CDR1 is SGHTA and CDR2 is FQGNSA.

J is TRBJ2-1 and V is TRBV20-1. Germline assignment: CDR1 DFQATT and CDR2 SNEGSKA (reference sequence). This CDR3 comprises 13 residues. The CDR3 spells CSARGLGYNEQFF.

The rearrangement joins TRBV5-1 to TRBJ1-1. The CDR3 extends over 13 amino acids. Germline V CDR1 and CDR2: SGHRS, YFSETQ. The CDR3: CASRHLADTEAFF. Drawing the rest from reference TRBV5-1 and TRBJ1-1, the complete variable domain is KAGVTQTPRYLIKTRGQQVTLSCSPISGHRSVSWYQQTPGQGLQFLFEYFSETQRNKGNFPGRFSGRQFSNSRSEMNVSTLELGDSALYLCASRHLADTEAFFGQGTRLTVV.